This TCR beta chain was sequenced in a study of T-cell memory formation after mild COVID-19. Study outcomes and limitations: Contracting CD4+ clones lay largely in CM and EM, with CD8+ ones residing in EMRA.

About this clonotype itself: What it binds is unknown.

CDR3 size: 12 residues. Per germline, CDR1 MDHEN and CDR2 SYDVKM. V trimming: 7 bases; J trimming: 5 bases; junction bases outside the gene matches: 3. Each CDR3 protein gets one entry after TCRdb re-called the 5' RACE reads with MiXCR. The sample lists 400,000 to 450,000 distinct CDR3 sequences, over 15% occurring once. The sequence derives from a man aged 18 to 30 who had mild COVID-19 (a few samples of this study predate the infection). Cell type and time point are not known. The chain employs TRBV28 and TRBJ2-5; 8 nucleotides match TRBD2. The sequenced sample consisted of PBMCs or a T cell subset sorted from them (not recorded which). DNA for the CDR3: TGTGCCAGCACCGGGGGGGCGGAGACCCAGTACTTC. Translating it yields CASTGGAETQYF.